One and the same sample provided the 28 T cell receptor beta chains below, sequenced in a study of blood T cell repertoires in COVID-19. The repertoire was sequenced with immunoSEQ multiplex PCR; TCRdb's copy has only in-frame clones and lacks some. Among 250,000 to 300,000 clones listed, roughly 77% were seen once. Sequencing input: peripheral blood. These receptors all come from a woman of 80 years or more with acute or convalescent COVID-19.

The V call is TRBV9, the J call TRBJ2-5, with 8 bases fitting TRBD2. The CDR3 covers 15 residues. From germline, CDR1 is SGDLS and CDR2 YYNGEE. V shed 0 bases and J 1 base; nucleotides not matched to a gene: 2. For the CDR3, the DNA is TGTGCCAGCAGCGTAGGGACTAGCCTCCAAGAGACCCAGTACTTC. Its translation is CASSVGTSLQETQYF.

Here the CDR3 DNA reads TGTGCCAGCAGTCCCTCGCACAGTCGGAATGAGCAGTTCTTC. This encodes CASSPSHSRNEQFF. The gene calls are TRBV28 and TRBJ2-1; no firm D call. The CDR3 sequence is 14 residues long. Deletions cut 5 bases from V and 7 bases from J, with 15 bases between. Germline V gene data show CDR1 as MDHEN and CDR2 as SYDVKM.

The rearrangement joins TRBV30 to TRBJ2-7, with 10 bases matching TRBD1. This CDR3 has 11 residues. Germline V gene sequence: CDR1 GTSNPN, CDR2 SVGIG (reference sequence). J gave up 9 bases and V 6 bases, and 5 bases lay outside the gene matches. The CDR3 region has the DNA TGTGCCTGCGGGGACAGGGGTCGGCAGTACTTC. It specifies CACGDRGRQYF.

In regard to this clone: This same CDR3 is encoded by further DNA sequences in the sample. This chain connects TRBV12-3 or TRBV12-4 to TRBJ2-7, with no clear D. Trimming left V 3 bases short and J 1 base short, with 4 bases between. The CDR3 is 12 residues long. CDR3 sequence (DNA): TGTGCCAGCAGTTTTAGATCCTACGAGCAGTACTTC. Translation: CASSFRSYEQYF.

This clone was counted a single time. The CDR3 loop is CASSLGDRGGEKLFF. The CDR3 DNA sequence: TGTGCCAGCAGCTTGGGGGACAGGGGAGGTGAAAAACTGTTTTTT. The genes are TRBV5-8 and TRBJ1-4, with 10 bases aligning to TRBD1. The germline CDR1 and CDR2 sequences are SGHTS and YDEGEE. The trim removed 0 bases at V and 7 bases at J, leaving 3 bases unmatched. The CDR3 length is 15 residues.

CDR3 sequence: CASSYEEGVETQYF. CDR3 DNA: TGTGCCAGCAGTTACGAGGAGGGAGTGGAGACCCAGTACTTC. V gene TRBV6-6 combines with J gene TRBJ2-5; tentatively, D is TRBD2 (6 bases). Germline V CDR1 and CDR2: MNHNY, SVGAGI (reference sequence). This CDR3 region has 14 residues. Trimming removed 2 bases at V and 5 bases at J, with 12 bases between.

The gene calls are TRBV15 and TRBJ1-3, with 8 bases that match TRBD1. The CDR3 consists of 19 residues. After removal of 0 bases from V and 0 bases from J, the junction contained 10 bases not matched to a gene. The germline V gene encodes CDR1 LNHNV and CDR2 YYDKDF (reference sequence). DNA for the CDR3: TGTGCCACCAGCAGAGAAGTTTGGACAGGGAGGCACTCTGGAAACACCATATATTTT. The encoded protein is CATSREVWTGRHSGNTIYF. The variable domain in full, completed from reference TRBV15 and TRBJ1-3, reads DAMVIQNPRYQVTQFGKPVTLSCSQTLNHNVMYWYQQKSSQAPKLLFHYYDKDFNNEADTPDNFQSRRPNTSFCFLDIRSPGLGDTAMYLCATSREVWTGRHSGNTIYFGEGSWLTVV.

The chain employs TRBV6-1 and TRBJ2-7; the match to TRBD2 covers 11 bases. There are 16 residues in the CDR3. V dropped 3 bases and J dropped 3; count of bases not matched to a gene: 7. CDR1 and CDR2 (germline): MNHNS, SASEGT. The CDR3 is CASSESLAGGIYEQYF. The CDR3 DNA reads as TGTGCCAGCAGTGAGTCGTTAGCGGGAGGGATCTACGAGCAGTACTTC.

This rearrangement joins TRBV13 to TRBJ1-2; D may be TRBD1 (5 bases). This CDR3 has 14 amino acids. Germline CDR1 PRHDT, CDR2 FYEKMQ (reference sequence). Trimming pared 3 bases from V and 2 bases from J, leaving 10 bases between. In DNA form, the CDR3 reads TGTGCCAGCAGCTTCTTAGGGGCGAACTATGGCTACACCTTC. It translates to CASSFLGANYGYTF.

The chain combines TRBV5-5 with TRBJ2-3; perhaps TRBD1 as D (6 bases). CDR1 is SGHKS and CDR2 is YYEKEE in the germline V gene (reference sequence). The CDR3 spans 14 residues. V lost 5 bases and J lost 2, with 12 bases in between. The CDR3 protein is CASSVGGFTDTQYF. CDR3 DNA sequence: TGTGCCAGCAGTGTAGGGGGATTCACAGATACGCAGTATTTT. The whole variable domain, filled in from reference TRBV5-5 and TRBJ2-3, reads DAGVTQSPTHLIKTRGQQVTLRCSPISGHKSVSWYQQVLGQGPQFIFQYYEKEERGRGNFPDRFSARQFPNYSSELNVNALLLGDSALYLCASSVGGFTDTQYFGPGTRLTVL.

The V and J genes are TRBV5-1 and TRBJ2-3, with 11 bases fitting TRBD2. V lost 2 bases and J lost 5; bases outside the gene matches: 10. The germline V gene encodes CDR1 SGHRS and CDR2 YFSETQ. The CDR3 consists of 17 residues. The CDR3 is CASSLANSGGAIDTQYF. In DNA form, the CDR3 reads TGCGCCAGCAGCTTAGCCAATAGCGGGGGGGCCATAGATACGCAGTATTTT.

This clone appeared once. The chain recombines TRBV18 with TRBJ2-6; weak D call: TRBD2 (7 bases). Germline V gene lookup returns CDR1 KGHSH and CDR2 LQKENI. Trimming cost V 6 bases and J 1 base, with 19 bases left between them. CDR3 length: 18 amino acids. The CDR3 reads CASSVGGGPSSGANVLTF. DNA for the CDR3: TGTGCCAGCTCTGTGGGCGGGGGCCCGTCGTCTGGGGCCAACGTCCTGACTTTC.

This clone was recorded a few times. J is TRBJ1-5 and V is TRBV6-5, with D possibly being TRBD1 (6 bases). CDR3 length: 15 amino acids. Germline-derived CDR1 and CDR2 are MNHEY and SVGAGI. Trimming cost V 7 bases and J 1 base, with 14 bases left between them. CDR3 DNA: TGTGCCAGCAAAGACCTCGGACAGAGCAATCAGCCCCAGCATTTT. Translated: CASKDLGQSNQPQHF.

This clone was found a few times. This rearrangement joins TRBV5-4 to TRBJ2-1; TRBD2 is a possible D gene (7 bases). Germline loops: CDR1 SGHNT, CDR2 YYREEE (reference sequence). The CDR3 has 16 amino acids. V was trimmed by 7 bases and J by 2 bases, leaving 19 bases between them. CDR3 coding DNA: TGTGCCAGCTCCCTGGGGGGGGCCCTAGCCTACAATGAGCAGTTCTTC. This sequence encodes CASSLGGALAYNEQFF.

The chain couples TRBV19 to TRBJ2-7, with 7 nucleotides matching TRBD1. The length of the CDR3 is 14 residues. J was trimmed by 3 bases and V by 4 bases; bases with no gene match: 6. CDR1 is LNHDA, CDR2 SQIVND, per germline (reference sequence). The CDR3 nucleotides are TGTGCCAGTAGTACCGGGGACAGACTCTACGAGCAGTACTTC. It encodes CASSTGDRLYEQYF.

The rearrangement joins TRBV20-1 to TRBJ2-1; the match to TRBD2 covers 14 bases. Germline V lookup: CDR1 DFQATT, CDR2 SNEGSKA (reference sequence). The ends lost 3 bases at V and 9 bases at J; junction bases unmatched: 7. The CDR3 runs to 15 residues. CDR3 DNA: TGCAGTGCTAGTGGGACTAGCGGGAGTGGAAGTGAGCAGTTCTTC. Its translation is CSASGTSGSGSEQFF.

The gene calls are TRBV3-1 (or the pseudogene TRBV3-2) and TRBJ1-5; 7 nucleotides agree with TRBD1. Germline loops: CDR1 LGHDT, CDR2 YNNKEL (reference sequence). Unmatched junction bases numbered 8, after V lost 3 bases and J lost 9 bases. The CDR3 loop spans 14 amino acids. CDR3 in DNA: TGTGCCAGCAGCCAGACAGGGAGTCTGGGGCCCCAGCATTTT. Amino acid sequence: CASSQTGSLGPQHF.

The chain is built from TRBV5-4 and TRBJ2-3; 10 bases map to TRBD1. The CDR3 contains 19 residues. The germline gives CDR1 SGHNT, CDR2 YYREEE (reference sequence). Trimming took 0 bases from V and 1 from J; bases not matched to a gene: 11. The CDR3 nucleotides are TGTGCCAGCAGCTTGGTCGGTCGGGACAGGGGTAGAGGCACAGATACGCAGTATTTT. Protein sequence: CASSLVGRDRGRGTDTQYF.

The table lists this clone with a count of one. The chain uses TRBV7-2 and TRBJ2-7; no firm D call. V shed 0 bases and J shed 1 base, with 7 bases lying between them. Looked up from germline, CDR1 is SGHTA and CDR2 is FQGNSA. The CDR3 totals 14 residues. The CDR3 DNA reads as TGTGCCAGCAGCTTAGCCCATAGTTCCTACGAGCAGTACTTC. This gives the protein CASSLAHSSYEQYF. Drawing the rest from reference TRBV7-2 and TRBJ2-7, the complete variable domain is GAGVSQSPSNKVTEKGKDVELRCDPISGHTALYWYRQSLGQGLEFLIYFQGNSAPDKSGLPSDRFSAERTGGSVSTLTIQRTQQEDSAVYLCASSLAHSSYEQYFGPGTRLTVT.

The V and J genes are TRBV6-5 and TRBJ2-7; maybe TRBD2 (6 bases). Trimming pared 0 bases from V and 3 bases from J, leaving 12 bases between. Germline V gene lookup returns CDR1 MNHEY and CDR2 SVGAGI. This CDR3 comprises 15 residues. CDR3 DNA sequence: TGTGCCAGCAGTTACTCGCAGGAGGGCCGCTACGAGCAGTACTTC. Protein: CASSYSQEGRYEQYF.

On this clone itself: Other DNA sequences in the same sample also yield this CDR3. CDR3 residues: CASSLGQGSTDTQYF. CDR3 nucleotide sequence: TGTGCCAGCAGCTTAGGACAGGGGAGCACAGATACGCAGTATTTT. This chain connects TRBV5-6 to TRBJ2-3; TRBD1 agrees at 9 bases. The CDR3 sequence is 15 residues long. Germline V gene sequence: CDR1 SGHDT, CDR2 YYEEEE. V gave up 2 bases and J gave up 0 bases; unmatched junction bases: 1. The full variable domain, its missing parts supplied by reference TRBV5-6 and TRBJ2-3, is DAGVTQSPTHLIKTRGQQVTLRCSPKSGHDTVSWYQQALGQGPQFIFQYYEEEERQRGNFPDRFSGHQFPNYSSELNVNALLLGDSALYLCASSLGQGSTDTQYFGPGTRLTVL.

The rearrangement links TRBV10-3 to TRBJ1-1, with 9 bases aligning to TRBD1. V dropped 4 bases and J dropped 1; count of bases not matched to a gene: 7. CDR1 and CDR2 (germline): ENHRY, SYGVKD. This CDR3 contains 16 residues. The CDR3 loop reads CAISGNRGRGNTEAFF. In DNA form, the CDR3 reads TGTGCCATCAGTGGAAACAGGGGGCGGGGGAACACTGAAGCTTTCTTT.

This clone has a handful of counts. The chain uses TRBV2 and TRBJ1-5; D may be TRBD1 (6 bases). The CDR3 length is 14 residues. Per germline, CDR1 SNHLY and CDR2 FYNNEI. With 6 bases removed from V and 7 bases from J, the gap between germline ends came to 16 bases. The CDR3 is CASRDMGAGQPQHF. CDR3 bases: TGTGCCAGCAGGGACATGGGGGCGGGCCAGCCCCAGCATTTT.

This rearrangement joins TRBV5-1 to TRBJ2-1, with 7 bases aligning to TRBD2. Germline V lookup: CDR1 SGHRS, CDR2 YFSETQ. The CDR3 totals 16 residues. Trimming removed 4 bases from V and 0 bases from J; junction bases left unmatched: 7. DNA for the CDR3: TGCGCCAGCAGCCCGGCCAGCGGGAACTCCTACAATGAGCAGTTCTTC. Amino acid sequence: CASSPASGNSYNEQFF.

In this sample, this clone turned up a few times. This chain connects TRBV19 to TRBJ1-1, with 7 bases matching TRBD1. The V gene end was trimmed by 4 bases and the J gene end by 1 base; junction bases not matched to a gene: 9. Germline loops: CDR1 LNHDA, CDR2 SQIVND (reference sequence). The CDR3 totals 16 residues. CDR3 protein: CASSSMTGKGNTEAFF. The CDR3 region has the DNA TGTGCCAGTAGTAGCATGACAGGGAAGGGGAACACTGAAGCTTTCTTT.

This chain links TRBV2 with TRBJ2-7, with D perhaps matching TRBD1 (6 bases). The CDR3 totals 14 residues. Germline CDR1 is SNHLY and CDR2 is FYNNEI. V was clipped by 4 bases and J by 3 bases, with 13 bases between them. Here the CDR3 DNA reads TGTGCCAGCAGTGGTGGTACAGGGTACTACGAGCAGTACTTC. This sequence encodes CASSGGTGYYEQYF.

This rearrangement joins TRBV2 to TRBJ1-6; D is perhaps TRBD1 (5 bases). CDR1 is SNHLY, CDR2 FYNNEI, per germline. V dropped 2 bases and J dropped 4 bases, with 9 bases sitting between them. There are 15 residues in the CDR3. The CDR3 protein is CASSEWAGYNSPLHF. The CDR3 DNA follows: TGTGCCAGCAGTGAATGGGCAGGGTATAATTCACCCCTCCACTTT.

Only a few counts were recorded for this clone. The chain links TRBV5-3 to TRBJ2-2; D unclear. TRBV5-3 is identified as an open reading frame with a role that is uncertain. The CDR3 spans 15 residues. In DNA form, the CDR3 reads TGTCCTTCCCCGGCGCGGTGCCTGAGCGCCGGGGAGCTGTTTTTT. Its protein product is CPSPARCLSAGELFF.